These 29 T cell receptor beta chains were sequenced from one sample in a study of identical twins (TCRdb year 2016). Library generation was performed with 5' RACE. Sequenced on an Illumina HiSeq 2000. TCRdb reran the public reads through fastp at Q25 and MiXCR, keeping productive beta chains. Records with the same CDR3 protein are collapsed into one entry carrying the most frequent genes and DNA. The sample table records 750,000 to 950,000 distinct CDR3 sequences; 9% to 15% of these occur just once. The ten largest account for 1.5% to 2% of the sample. The data also belong to a second study, concerning yellow fever vaccine responses in identical twins.

The material sequenced was PBMCs. Receptors were obtained from a woman aged 18 to 35 in good health.

This clonotype was observed a few times. The chain employs TRBV15 and TRBJ2-3; 7 bases line up with TRBD2. The CDR3 is 16 amino acids. Trimming at V came to 4 bases and at J to 2 bases, leaving 9 bases not matched to a gene. CDR1 and CDR2 from the germline V gene are LNHNV and YYDKDF (reference sequence). The CDR3 sequence: CATSIQAGVITDTQYF. The CDR3 region has the DNA TGTGCCACCAGCATACAGGCGGGAGTCATCACAGATACGCAGTATTTT. Together with reference TRBV15 and TRBJ2-3, the CDR3 gives the full variable domain: DAMVIQNPRYQVTQFGKPVTLSCSQTLNHNVMYWYQQKSSQAPKLLFHYYDKDFNNEADTPDNFQSRRPNTSFCFLDIRSPGLGDTAMYLCATSIQAGVITDTQYFGPGTRLTVL.

This clonotype came up many times. The V and J genes are TRBV4-1 and TRBJ2-7, with D unresolved. The ends were cut back, 1 base at V and 0 bases at J, with 7 bases in the middle. This CDR3 comprises 14 residues. Germline CDR1 reads MGHRA; CDR2 reads YSYEKL. CDR3 in amino acids: CASSQVGGSYEQYF. Written as DNA, the CDR3 is TGCGCCAGCAGCCAAGTTGGCGGCTCCTACGAGCAGTACTTC.

This clonotype was observed a few times. The chain links TRBV3-1 to TRBJ2-7; no clear D. The CDR3 is 12 residues long. Germline V lookup: CDR1 LGHDT, CDR2 YNNKEL (reference sequence). The V end lost 1 base, the J end lost 6 bases, and 7 bases lay between the germline ends. The CDR3 reads CASSQVDSEQYF. The CDR3 region has the DNA TGTGCCAGCAGCCAAGTAGATTCCGAGCAGTACTTC.

CDR3 loop: CASSSPYGEELFF. The DNA for the CDR3 is TGTGCCAGCAGCTCCCCTTACGGGGAGGAGCTGTTTTTT. The chain employs TRBV5-5 and TRBJ2-2; possible D gene TRBD2, 5 bases. CDR3 size: 13 residues. Between the trimmed V and J ends, which lost 3 bases and 10 bases, there was a span of 13 bases. From germline, CDR1 is SGHKS and CDR2 YYEKEE (reference sequence). The full variable domain, with the rest looked up from reference TRBV5-5 and TRBJ2-2, is DAGVTQSPTHLIKTRGQQVTLRCSPISGHKSVSWYQQVLGQGPQFIFQYYEKEERGRGNFPDRFSARQFPNYSSELNVNALLLGDSALYLCASSSPYGEELFFGEGSRLTVL.

This clonotype showed up many times. The V and J genes are TRBV4-1 and TRBJ2-1, with D perhaps being TRBD1 or TRBD2 (5 bases each). Trimming took off 6 bases at V and 3 bases at J, with 15 bases between the two ends. The germline V gene encodes CDR1 MGHRA and CDR2 YSYEKL. This CDR3 spans 15 amino acids. CDR3 DNA sequence: TGCGCCAGCAGAACTCAACGAGGGGACTACAATGAGCAGTTCTTC. This codes for CASRTQRGDYNEQFF.

This clonotype was recorded many times. V and J are TRBV7-2 and TRBJ2-7; the D gene could be TRBD1 or TRBD2 (5 bases each). This CDR3 spans 14 amino acids. V shed 6 bases and J shed 3 bases, with 15 bases lying between them. CDR1 is SGHTA and CDR2 is FQGNSA in the germline V gene. The CDR3 DNA reads TGTGCCAGCAGTATATCACGGGACCTCTACGAGCAGTACTTC. This encodes CASSISRDLYEQYF.

This clonotype occurred many times. The V gene is TRBV5-1, the J gene TRBJ2-1, with D unresolved. The V end lost 3 bases, the J end lost 10 bases, and 14 bases lay between the germline ends. The CDR3 sequence is 13 residues long. CDR1 is SGHRS, CDR2 YFSETQ, per germline. CDR3 nucleotides: TGCGCCAGCAGCTCCTCGTTCGCCCAGGAGCAGTTCTTC. This encodes CASSSSFAQEQFF.

A few counts support this clonotype. The chain recombines TRBV11-2 with TRBJ2-3; 10 bases agree with TRBD2. V lost 4 bases to trimming and J lost 6 bases; unmatched junction nucleotides: 7. The CDR3 runs 15 residues. CDR1 SGHAT and CDR2 FQNNGV come from the germline V gene. This CDR3 reads CASSSLAGAGDTQYF. The CDR3 DNA follows: TGTGCCAGCAGCTCGCTAGCGGGGGCGGGGGATACGCAGTATTTT.

This clonotype was found many times. The CDR3 DNA sequence: TGTGCCACCATACCGCGGGAGGGAAAAAACAATGAGCAGTTCTTC. It yields the protein CATIPREGKNNEQFF. The genes are TRBV15 and TRBJ2-1, with TRBD2 matching over 9 bases. Trimming removed 7 bases from V and 5 bases from J; junction bases left unmatched: 9. This CDR3 contains 15 residues. The germline CDR1 and CDR2 sequences are LNHNV and YYDKDF (reference sequence).

This clonotype was seen ten or more times. This rearrangement joins TRBV28 to TRBJ1-5, with a weak D call TRBD1 (5 bases). The CDR3 is 14 amino acids. Germline CDR1 and CDR2: MDHEN and SYDVKM. Trimming pared 3 bases from V and 5 bases from J, leaving 11 bases between. This chain's CDR3 is CASSFLRGDQPQHF. CDR3 sequence (DNA): TGTGCCAGCAGTTTTCTTAGAGGGGATCAGCCCCAGCATTTT.

This clonotype showed up many times. The gene calls are TRBV2 and TRBJ2-1; D not certain. The CDR3 is 15 residues long. The germline CDR1 and CDR2 sequences are SNHLY and FYNNEI. The germline V and J ends were trimmed by 3 bases and 5 bases, with 14 bases remaining between them. CDR3 residues: CASSEAAIFDNEQFF. The CDR3 DNA is TGTGCCAGCAGTGAGGCGGCTATTTTTGACAATGAGCAGTTCTTC. Full variable domain (outside the CDR3, taken from reference TRBV2 and TRBJ2-1): EPEVTQTPSHQVTQMGQEVILRCVPISNHLYFYWYRQILGQKVEFLVSFYNNEISEKSEIFDDQFSVERPDGSNFTLKIRSTKLEDSAMYFCASSEAAIFDNEQFFGPGTRLTVL.

This clonotype was seen repeatedly, ten times or more. The V and J genes are TRBV29-1 and TRBJ2-1; 11 nucleotides match TRBD2. CDR3 length equals 15 residues. CDR1 and CDR2 from the germline V gene are SQVTM and ANQGSEA. The V gene end was trimmed by 7 bases and the J gene end by 3 bases; junction bases not matched to a gene: 8. As DNA, the CDR3 is TGCAGCGCCCTGACTAGCGGGGCTGGCTACAATGAGCAGTTCTTC. Its protein is CSALTSGAGYNEQFF.

This clonotype was seen repeatedly, ten times or more. The chain carries TRBV11-2 and TRBJ2-1, with TRBD2 identical over 11 bases. Per the germline V gene, CDR1 is SGHAT and CDR2 is FQNNGV. The CDR3 covers 20 residues. The ends lost 5 bases at V and 5 bases at J; junction bases unmatched: 20. CDR3 sequence: CASSQYSGVSGRAGNNEQFF. CDR3 bases: TGTGCCAGCAGCCAATACTCCGGAGTTAGCGGGAGGGCCGGTAACAATGAGCAGTTCTTC.

This clonotype has just a few counts. The chain joins TRBV29-1 to TRBJ2-5; the match to TRBD1 covers 9 bases. The CDR3 totals 16 residues. CDR1 and CDR2 (germline): SQVTM, ANQGSEA. Unmatched junction bases numbered 14, after V lost 4 bases and J lost 5 bases. DNA for the CDR3: TGCAGCGTTGGTTCGAGTACAGGGGGCTTAAGGGAGACCCAGTACTTC. Translated, it gives CSVGSSTGGLRETQYF.

The chain links TRBV5-1 to TRBJ2-3, with D perhaps assigned TRBD1 or TRBD2 (5 bases each). There are 15 residues in the CDR3. Germline V gene lookup returns CDR1 SGHRS and CDR2 YFSETQ. Trimming took 4 bases from V and 5 from J, leaving 17 bases between them. The CDR3 region has the DNA TGCGCCAGCAGCGTGGGACCTACGTACTTAGATACGCAGTATTTT. This gives the protein CASSVGPTYLDTQYF.

This clonotype has only a few counts. The V gene is TRBV7-9, the J gene TRBJ2-3, with 8 positions matching TRBD2. Germline V lookup: CDR1 SEHNR, CDR2 FQNEAQ (reference sequence). The CDR3 runs 15 residues. The trim removed 5 bases at V and 2 bases at J, leaving 6 bases unmatched. The CDR3 nucleotides read TGTGCCAGCAGCCCAGAAGCGGGAGTCACAGATACGCAGTATTTT. It specifies CASSPEAGVTDTQYF.

V gene TRBV7-9 combines with J gene TRBJ2-3; perhaps D is TRBD1 or TRBD2 (6 bases each). Germline V gene data show CDR1 as SEHNR and CDR2 as FQNEAQ (reference sequence). Trimming shortened V by 10 bases and J by 4 bases, and 18 bases separated the two germline ends. The CDR3 is made up of 14 amino acids. The CDR3 loop is CATSMGGVPDTQYF. CDR3 nucleotide sequence: TGTGCCACCTCGATGGGGGGCGTTCCAGATACGCAGTATTTT. Full variable domain (missing parts from reference TRBV7-9 and TRBJ2-3): DTGVSQNPRHKITKRGQNVTFRCDPISEHNRLYWYRQTLGQGPEFLTYFQNEAQLEKSRLLSDRFSAERPKGSFSTLEIQRTEQGDSAMYLCATSMGGVPDTQYFGPGTRLTVL.

The V gene is TRBV5-5, the J gene TRBJ2-7, with 10 positions matching TRBD2. Germline loops: CDR1 SGHKS, CDR2 YYEKEE (reference sequence). V lost 1 base, J lost 1 base, and 2 bases stayed unmatched. This CDR3 has 15 amino acids. This CDR3 is CASSLRTSGSYEQYF. Written as DNA, the CDR3 is TGTGCCAGCAGCTTGCGGACTAGCGGATCCTACGAGCAGTACTTC.

This clonotype appeared a few times. This chain connects TRBV19 to TRBJ1-1, with D perhaps matching TRBD1 (5 bases). CDR3 size: 15 residues. V shed 10 bases and J shed 6 bases, with 24 bases lying between them. Germline loops: CDR1 LNHDA, CDR2 SQIVND (reference sequence). DNA for the CDR3: TGTGCCACCAATAGCAGAGGGGTGGCATTGGCTGAAGCTTTCTTT. Amino acid sequence: CATNSRGVALAEAFF.

This clonotype was recorded a few times. The genes are TRBV29-1 and TRBJ2-3, with 12 bases aligning to TRBD2. Germline V gene lookup returns CDR1 SQVTM and CDR2 ANQGSEA. The ends lost 5 bases at V and 1 base at J; junction bases unmatched: 4. The CDR3 has 15 amino acids. CDR3 DNA sequence: TGCAGCGTTTCCCGGACTAGCGGGGGCACAGATACGCAGTATTTT. It specifies CSVSRTSGGTDTQYF.

V and J are TRBV24-1 and TRBJ1-5; D is uncertain. CDR3 size: 16 residues. The V and J ends lost 0 bases and 1 base respectively, with 9 bases between them. Germline assignment: CDR1 KGHDR and CDR2 SFDVKD. In nucleotides, the CDR3 is TGTGCCACCAGTGATTTGAGGGAGGTGAGCAATCAGCCCCAGCATTTT. Its translation is CATSDLREVSNQPQHF.

The J gene is TRBJ2-2, the V gene TRBV6-2 or TRBV6-3; D remains ambiguous. The CDR3 length is 13 residues. The V gene's germline CDR1 is MNHEY and CDR2 SVGEGT. The V end lost 11 bases, the J end lost 0 bases, and 10 bases lay between the germline ends. CDR3 region: CAVEETNTGELFF. As DNA, the CDR3 is TGTGCCGTCGAAGAAACGAACACCGGGGAGCTGTTTTTT.

This clonotype has just a few counts. The rearrangement uses TRBV3-1 and TRBJ2-1; TRBD1 might be the D (6 bases). The CDR3 length is 14 residues. V lost 4 bases and J 5 bases, leaving 12 bases between the germline ends. The germline V gene has CDR1 LGHDT and CDR2 YNNKEL (reference sequence). The CDR3 region is CASSLRGSDNEQFF. CDR3 coding DNA: TGTGCCAGCAGCCTCAGGGGATCCGACAATGAGCAGTTCTTC.

The genes are TRBV7-2 and TRBJ2-7, with 8 nucleotides matching TRBD2. From germline, CDR1 is SGHTA and CDR2 FQGNSA. The CDR3 length is 17 residues. V dropped 1 base and J dropped 7; count of bases not matched to a gene: 15. CDR3 sequence (DNA): TGTGCCAGCAGCTTAGGTAGTAGCGGGATGTTTTTGAGGGAGCAGTACTTC. This encodes CASSLGSSGMFLREQYF.

The rearrangement uses TRBV6-1 and TRBJ2-5; D uncertain. The V end was cut by 1 base, the J end by 1 base, with 10 bases between. This CDR3 has 15 amino acids. CDR1 is MNHNS, CDR2 SASEGT, per germline. CDR3 in amino acids: CASSEGSLAQETQYF. DNA for the CDR3: TGTGCCAGCAGTGAAGGGAGTTTGGCCCAAGAGACCCAGTACTTC.

This clonotype was detected ten times or more. The chain employs TRBV6-1 and TRBJ2-1; 9 bases map to TRBD2. This CDR3 is 13 amino acids long. Germline V lookup: CDR1 MNHNS, CDR2 SASEGT. V dropped 6 bases and J dropped 9; count of bases not matched to a gene: 6. DNA for the CDR3: TGTGCCAGCAGCCCCAGCGGGAGGAGTGAGCAGTTCTTC. Translating gives CASSPSGRSEQFF.

Concerning this clonotype itself: A read error may explain this, as a much larger clone is one base away. V gene TRBV5-1 combines with J gene TRBJ2-1; D remains unclear. Germline loops: CDR1 SGHRS, CDR2 YFSETQ. The length of the CDR3 is 11 residues. V lost 3 bases to trimming and J lost 8 bases, with 6 bases between them. CDR3 loop: CASSSAYEQFF. For the CDR3, the DNA is TGCGCCAGCAGCTCCGCCTATGAGCAGTTCTTC.

The chain couples TRBV6-2 or TRBV6-3 to TRBJ2-1; a weak D match, TRBD2 (5 bases). The CDR3 runs to 17 residues. Germline CDR1 reads MNHEY; CDR2 reads SVGEGT. V lost 0 bases, J lost 0 bases, and 12 bases lay in between. The CDR3 coding sequence is TGTGCCAGCAGTTACTCCCTCGGGGAAAGCTCCTACAATGAGCAGTTCTTC. This codes for CASSYSLGESSYNEQFF.

The rearrangement links TRBV29-1 to TRBJ1-2; TRBD1 matches 9 bases. The germline V gene encodes CDR1 SQVTM and CDR2 ANQGSEA. The length of the CDR3 is 13 residues. V lost 2 bases, J lost 6 bases, and 4 bases stayed unmatched. The DNA for the CDR3 is TGCAGCGTTGAAAGAAGGACAGGGGATGGCTACACCTTC. Its protein is CSVERRTGDGYTF.